This TCR beta chain was sequenced for a study of response to subunit inactivated influenza vaccine. Comment on this clonotype: Its antigen is not known.

The CDR3 is 12 amino acids. V shed 6 bases, J shed 14 bases, and the junction held 9 bases outside the gene matches. TCRdb processed the RT-PCR reads anew with MiXCR; each CDR3 protein has one entry. The sample lists 650,000 to 850,000 distinct CDR3 sequences, about 15% seen once, with 5.5% to 8% in the top ten. Study-wide findings and caveats: It was the authors' suggestion that each seasonal influenza vaccination recruits few new T cells.

This receptor was taken from a man aged 50 to 60 who received an inactivated influenza vaccine. The genes are TRBV12-3 or TRBV12-4 and TRBJ2-3; 9 positions agree with TRBD2. The sample consisted of PBMCs from blood, taken around two weeks before vaccination. The CDR3 DNA follows: TGTGCCAGCAGCACGGGACTAGCAGATTTGTATTTT. Amino acids: CASSTGLADLYF.